The entry below describes one T cell receptor beta chain. Its antigen is undetermined. TCRdb's table, derived via immunoSEQ multiplex PCR, lists solely in-frame clones and lacks some. The table lists 40,000 or so clones, roughly four fifths of them singletons, with roughly 17% in the top ten. These data belong to a study of T cells in localized non-small cell lung cancer. General study findings and limits: Median detection of top 100 tumor clones in adjacent lung was 57 clones. Because only a single region of the tumor was sequenced, heterogeneity remains possible. Longer overall survival was associated with a higher density of T cells in the blood. Tumor trailed uninvolved adjacent lung in T cell clonality, which peaked there.

Germline loops: CDR1 SGHDT, CDR2 YYEEEE. The CDR3 extends over 15 amino acids. With 1 base removed from V and 2 bases from J, the gap between germline ends came to 12 bases. Sequenced here: peripheral blood, sampled before any cancer treatment. The clonotype comes from a male donor aged 60 or over with stage III squamous cell lung carcinoma. The chain links TRBV5-6 to TRBJ1-1; no clear D gene. Here the CDR3 DNA reads TGTGCCAGCAGCTTGAGTCGGGTATACAACACTGAAGCTTTCTTT. As protein: CASSLSRVYNTEAFF.